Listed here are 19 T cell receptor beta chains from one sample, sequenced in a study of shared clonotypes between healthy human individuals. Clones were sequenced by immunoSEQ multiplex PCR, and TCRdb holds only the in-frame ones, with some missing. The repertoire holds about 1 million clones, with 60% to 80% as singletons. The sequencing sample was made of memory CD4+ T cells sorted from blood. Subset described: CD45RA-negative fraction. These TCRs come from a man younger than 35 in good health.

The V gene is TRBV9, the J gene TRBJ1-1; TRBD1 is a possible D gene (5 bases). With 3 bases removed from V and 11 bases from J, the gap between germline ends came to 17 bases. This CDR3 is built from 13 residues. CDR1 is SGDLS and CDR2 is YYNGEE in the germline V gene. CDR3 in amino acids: CASSAREGGDAFF. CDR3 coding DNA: TGTGCCAGCAGCGCCAGAGAAGGAGGGGACGCTTTCTTT.

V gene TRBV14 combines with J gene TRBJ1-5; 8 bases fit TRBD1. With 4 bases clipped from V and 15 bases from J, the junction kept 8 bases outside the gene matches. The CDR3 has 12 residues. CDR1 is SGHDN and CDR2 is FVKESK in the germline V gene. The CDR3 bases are TGTGCCAGCAGCCTAGGACAGGGACAATGGCATTTT. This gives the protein CASSLGQGQWHF.

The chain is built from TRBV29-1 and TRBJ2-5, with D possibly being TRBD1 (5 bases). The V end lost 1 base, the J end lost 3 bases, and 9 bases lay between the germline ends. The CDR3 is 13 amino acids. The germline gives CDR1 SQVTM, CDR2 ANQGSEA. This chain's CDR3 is CSVEGGLKETQYF. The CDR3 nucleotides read TGCAGCGTTGAAGGGGGCCTTAAAGAGACCCAGTACTTC. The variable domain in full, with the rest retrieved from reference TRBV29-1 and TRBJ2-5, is SAVISQKPSRDICQRGTSLTIQCQVDSQVTMMFWYRQQPGQSLTLIATANQGSEATYESGFVIDKFPISRPNLTFSTLTVSNMSPEDSSIYLCSVEGGLKETQYFGPGTRLLVL.

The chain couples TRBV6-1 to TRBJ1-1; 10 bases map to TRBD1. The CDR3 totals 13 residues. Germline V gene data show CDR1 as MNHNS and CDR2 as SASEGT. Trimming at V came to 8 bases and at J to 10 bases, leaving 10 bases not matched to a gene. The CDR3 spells CASGSRTGGTAFF. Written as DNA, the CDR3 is TGTGCCAGCGGCTCCAGGACAGGGGGGACAGCTTTCTTT.

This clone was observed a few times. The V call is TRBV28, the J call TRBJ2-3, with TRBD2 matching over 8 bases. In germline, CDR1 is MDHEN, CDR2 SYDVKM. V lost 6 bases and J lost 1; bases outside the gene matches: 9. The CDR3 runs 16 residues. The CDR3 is CASSRRTAGGTDTQYF. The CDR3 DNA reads TGTGCCAGCAGCCGACGGACAGCGGGGGGCACAGATACGCAGTATTTT.

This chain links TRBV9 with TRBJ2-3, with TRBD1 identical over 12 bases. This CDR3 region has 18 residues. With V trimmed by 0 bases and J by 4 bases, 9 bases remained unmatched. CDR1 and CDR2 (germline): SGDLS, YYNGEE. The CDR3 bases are TGTGCCAGCAGCGTAGACGAGGGACAGGGGGCGAATTCAGATACGCAGTATTTT. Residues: CASSVDEGQGANSDTQYF.

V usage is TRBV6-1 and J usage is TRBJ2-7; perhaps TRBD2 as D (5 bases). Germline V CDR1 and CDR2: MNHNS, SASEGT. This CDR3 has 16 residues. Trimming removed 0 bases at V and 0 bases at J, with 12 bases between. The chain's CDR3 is CASSEASDSSSYEQYF. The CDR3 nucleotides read TGTGCCAGCAGTGAAGCGTCGGACTCCAGCTCCTACGAGCAGTACTTC.

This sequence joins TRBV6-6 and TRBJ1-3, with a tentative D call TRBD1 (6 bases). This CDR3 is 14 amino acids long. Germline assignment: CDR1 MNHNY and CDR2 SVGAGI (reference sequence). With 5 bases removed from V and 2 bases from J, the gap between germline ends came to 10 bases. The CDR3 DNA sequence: TGTGCCAGCAGTGCGCAGGGGCCTGGAAACACCATATATTTT. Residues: CASSAQGPGNTIYF.

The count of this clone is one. Here the CDR3 reads CASSNRDRNYNEQFF. The DNA for the CDR3 is TGTGCCAGCAGTAACCGGGACAGGAACTACAATGAGCAGTTCTTC. The J gene is TRBJ2-1, the V gene TRBV27; the match to TRBD1 covers 8 bases. The CDR3 extends over 15 amino acids. V lost 5 bases, J lost 3 bases, and 6 bases stayed unmatched. CDR1 is MNHEY, CDR2 SMNVEV, per germline (reference sequence).

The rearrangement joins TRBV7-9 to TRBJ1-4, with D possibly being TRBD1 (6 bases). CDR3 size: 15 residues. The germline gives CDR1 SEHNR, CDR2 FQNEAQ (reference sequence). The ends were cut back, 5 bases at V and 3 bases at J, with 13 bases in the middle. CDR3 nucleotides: TGTGCCAGCAGCCCTACAGGGCAGGCTAATGAAAAACTGTTTTTT. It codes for CASSPTGQANEKLFF. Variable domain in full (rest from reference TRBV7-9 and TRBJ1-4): DTGVSQNPRHKITKRGQNVTFRCDPISEHNRLYWYRQTLGQGPEFLTYFQNEAQLEKSRLLSDRFSAERPKGSFSTLEIQRTEQGDSAMYLCASSPTGQANEKLFFGSGTQLSVL.

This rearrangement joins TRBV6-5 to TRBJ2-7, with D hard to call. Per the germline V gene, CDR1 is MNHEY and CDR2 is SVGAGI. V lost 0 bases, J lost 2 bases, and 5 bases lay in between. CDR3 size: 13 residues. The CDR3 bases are TGTGCCAGCAGTTACTCTGGGCCCTACGAGCAGTACTTC. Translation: CASSYSGPYEQYF.

The CDR3 region has the DNA TGTGCCAGCAGCGGACAGACATTGAAAGCTTTCTTT. It yields the protein CASSGQTLKAFF. The V and J genes are TRBV2 and TRBJ1-1, with D maybe TRBD1 (6 bases). Looked up from germline, CDR1 is SNHLY and CDR2 is FYNNEI. The CDR3 loop spans 12 amino acids. Trimming removed 6 bases from V and 9 bases from J, with 14 bases in between.

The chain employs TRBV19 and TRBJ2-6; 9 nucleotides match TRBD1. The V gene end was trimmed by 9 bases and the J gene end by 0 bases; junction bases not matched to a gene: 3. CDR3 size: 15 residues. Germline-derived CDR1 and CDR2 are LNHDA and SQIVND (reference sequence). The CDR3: CASTGGGSGANVLTF. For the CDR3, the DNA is TGTGCCAGCACAGGGGGCGGCTCTGGGGCCAACGTCCTGACTTTC. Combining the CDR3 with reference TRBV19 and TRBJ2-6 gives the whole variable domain DGGITQSPKYLFRKEGQNVTLSCEQNLNHDAMYWYRQDPGQGLRLIYYSQIVNDFQKGDIAEGYSVSREKKESFPLTVTSAQKNPTAFYLCASTGGGSGANVLTFGAGSRLTVL.

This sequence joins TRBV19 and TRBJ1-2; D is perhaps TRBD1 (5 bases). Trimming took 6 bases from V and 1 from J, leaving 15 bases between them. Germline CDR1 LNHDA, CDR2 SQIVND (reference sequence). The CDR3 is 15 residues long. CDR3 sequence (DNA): TGTGCCAGTAGCAGTACTTTCGGGGGTAACTATGGCTACACCTTC. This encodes CASSSTFGGNYGYTF.

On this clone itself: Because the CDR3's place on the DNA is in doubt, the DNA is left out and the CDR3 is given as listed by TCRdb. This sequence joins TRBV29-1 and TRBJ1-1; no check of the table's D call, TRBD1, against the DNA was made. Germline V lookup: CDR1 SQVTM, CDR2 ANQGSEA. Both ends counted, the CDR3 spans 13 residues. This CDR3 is CSAEAPVAAGSIF.

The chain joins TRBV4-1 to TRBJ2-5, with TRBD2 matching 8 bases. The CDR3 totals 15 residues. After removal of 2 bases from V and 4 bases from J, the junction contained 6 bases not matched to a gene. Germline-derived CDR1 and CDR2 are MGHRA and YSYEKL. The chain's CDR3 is CASSQFGGAAETQYF. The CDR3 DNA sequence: TGCGCCAGCAGCCAATTCGGGGGGGCCGCAGAGACCCAGTACTTC.

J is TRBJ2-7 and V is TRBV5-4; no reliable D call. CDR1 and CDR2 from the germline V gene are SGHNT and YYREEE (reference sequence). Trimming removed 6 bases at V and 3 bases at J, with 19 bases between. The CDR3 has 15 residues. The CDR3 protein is CASTLSPIAGYEQYF. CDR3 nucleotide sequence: TGTGCCAGCACCCTATCACCCATCGCCGGCTACGAGCAGTACTTC.

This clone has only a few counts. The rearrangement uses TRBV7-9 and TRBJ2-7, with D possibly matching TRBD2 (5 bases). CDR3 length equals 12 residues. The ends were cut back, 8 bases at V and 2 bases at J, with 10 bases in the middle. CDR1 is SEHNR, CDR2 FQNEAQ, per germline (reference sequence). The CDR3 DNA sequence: TGTGCCAGCCGGACCGGGACCTACGAGCAGTACTTC. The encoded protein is CASRTGTYEQYF.

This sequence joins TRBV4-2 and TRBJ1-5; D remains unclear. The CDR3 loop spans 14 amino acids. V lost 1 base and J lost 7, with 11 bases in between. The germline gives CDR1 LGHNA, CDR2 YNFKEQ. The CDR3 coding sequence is TGTGCCAGCAGCCAAGGGAGCCCGGGGCAGCCCCAGCATTTT. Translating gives CASSQGSPGQPQHF.